This TCR beta chain came from a study of blood T cell repertoires in COVID-19. Across the study: Nucleic acid was either cDNA or gDNA, and it came from T cells, B-cell-depleted T cells, or PBMCs.

The V segment lost 0 bases and the J segment 3 bases; nucleotides outside the gene matches: 2. The CDR3 runs to 14 residues. Germline CDR1 and CDR2: MNHEY and SVGAGI. Here immunoSEQ multiplex PCR was the method, and the copy in TCRdb shows in-frame clones only, minus some. The data hold 350,000 or so clones, with approximately 88% observed a single time. Seattle patients were enrolled while actively infected and followed longitudinally. V and J are TRBV6-5 and TRBJ2-7; 7 positions match TRBD1. The material sequenced was peripheral blood. The source is a woman younger than 45 with COVID-19, enrolled during active disease. CDR3 residues: CASSYSTGVYEQYF. CDR3 DNA: TGTGCCAGCAGTTACTCCACAGGGGTCTACGAGCAGTACTTC.